The present T cell receptor beta chain was sequenced within a study of blood T cell repertoires in COVID-19. The overall study: From T cells, B-cell-depleted T cells, or PBMCs came the material, which was cDNA or gDNA.

In the original processing: Estimation of nucleated cell counts was performed using reference gene primer amplification. TCRdb keeps only in-frame clones here, not all; method: immunoSEQ multiplex PCR. That table supplies the V and J calls and clone size; D and trimming were determined from the DNA. Seen here are fewer than 95,000 clones, about 88% observed once, and the top ten hold about 9.1%. Trimming cost V 6 bases and J 4 bases; bases outside gene matches: 7. The length of the CDR3 is 15 residues. Germline CDR1 is SNHLY and CDR2 is FYNNEI. The chain is built from TRBV2 and TRBJ2-3, with TRBD2 identical over 10 bases. The specimen sequenced was peripheral blood. This TCR came from a man in his forties or fifties with acute or convalescent COVID-19. DNA for the CDR3: TGTGCCAGCAGCCCCACAGGGACTAGCGCAGATACGCAGTATTTT. Amino acids: CASSPTGTSADTQYF. Full variable domain (missing parts from reference TRBV2 and TRBJ2-3): EPEVTQTPSHQVTQMGQEVILRCVPISNHLYFYWYRQILGQKVEFLVSFYNNEISEKSEIFDDQFSVERPDGSNFTLKIRSTKLEDSAMYFCASSPTGTSADTQYFGPGTRLTVL.